These 9 T cell receptor beta chains came from one sample sequenced in a study of OX40 agonist ivuxolimab in advanced cancers. Clones were sequenced by immunoSEQ multiplex PCR, and TCRdb holds only the in-frame ones, with some missing. The sample consists of 66,000 or so clones, approximately 86% of them appearing once. This sample comprised CD4+ or CD8+ T cells sorted from blood, obtained in a trial of the OX40 agonist ivuxolimab. These receptors were collected from an adult with an advanced solid tumor such as melanoma, head and neck, liver or kidney cancer.

This clone turned up a few times. The rearrangement joins TRBV2 to TRBJ2-1; possibly TRBD1 for D (5 bases). The CDR3 runs to 13 residues. Germline V gives CDR1 SNHLY, CDR2 FYNNEI. V was cut by 7 bases and J by 10 bases, with 17 bases left in between. CDR3 nucleotide sequence: TGTGCCAGCAAAGGGGCCCGCAGGGTGGAGCAGTTCTTC. Its translation: CASKGARRVEQFF.

The chain links TRBV9 to TRBJ2-4; D is perhaps TRBD2 (6 bases). Germline V gene lookup returns CDR1 SGDLS and CDR2 YYNGEE. This CDR3 comprises 14 residues. The ends were cut back, 0 bases at V and 7 bases at J, with 11 bases in the middle. CDR3 region: CASSVGPGGNIQYF. CDR3 coding DNA: TGTGCCAGCAGCGTAGGGCCTGGGGGGAACATTCAGTACTTC.

The chain is built from TRBV5-4 and TRBJ2-1; 11 bases are shared with TRBD2. The CDR3 consists of 16 residues. With 4 bases clipped from V and 5 bases from J, the junction kept 8 bases outside the gene matches. Germline CDR1 and CDR2: SGHNT and YYREEE (reference sequence). The CDR3 sequence is CASSAPGLAENNEQFF. The CDR3 region has the DNA TGTGCCAGCAGCGCCCCGGGACTAGCGGAGAACAATGAGCAGTTCTTC.

The chain combines TRBV30 with TRBJ2-3, with D uncertain. CDR3 length: 12 residues. Germline V gene data show CDR1 as GTSNPN and CDR2 as SVGIG (reference sequence). Deletions cut 2 bases from V and 4 bases from J, with 7 bases between. The CDR3 loop is CAWSPGPDTQYF. As DNA, the CDR3 is TGTGCCTGGAGTCCTGGGCCAGATACGCAGTATTTT.

The V and J genes are TRBV30 and TRBJ2-1; perhaps TRBD1 as D (5 bases). Trimming took 5 bases from V and 7 from J, leaving 15 bases between them. The length of the CDR3 is 13 residues. Germline loops: CDR1 GTSNPN, CDR2 SVGIG (reference sequence). The CDR3 loop is CAWATGPPNEQFF. For the CDR3, the DNA is TGTGCCTGGGCTACAGGACCGCCGAATGAGCAGTTCTTC.

This clone showed up just once. The chain carries TRBV14 and TRBJ2-1; TRBD2 matches 8 bases. Germline V gives CDR1 SGHDN, CDR2 FVKESK. This CDR3 is 13 amino acids long. Germline trimming cut 4 bases from V and 7 bases from J; bases unmatched to any gene: 3. DNA for the CDR3: TGTGCCAGCAGCCGCGGGAGGTATAATGAGCAGTTCTTC. Residues: CASSRGRYNEQFF. Complete variable domain (other parts from reference TRBV14 and TRBJ2-1): EAGVTQFPSHSVIEKGQTVTLRCDPISGHDNLYWYRRVMGKEIKFLLHFVKESKQDESGMPNNRFLAERTGGTYSTLKVQPAELEDSGVYFCASSRGRYNEQFFGPGTRLTVL.

The V and J genes are TRBV15 and TRBJ2-1, with 10 bases aligning to TRBD2. The germline V gene encodes CDR1 LNHNV and CDR2 YYDKDF (reference sequence). The CDR3 has 16 residues. J gave up 4 bases and V 5 bases, and 8 bases lay outside the gene matches. The CDR3 sequence: CATSPGGSGRYNEQFF. The CDR3 coding sequence is TGTGCCACCAGCCCCGGAGGTAGCGGGAGGTACAATGAGCAGTTCTTC.

This chain joins TRBV10-2 and TRBJ2-3; D call uncertain. V lost 3 bases and J lost 4, with 5 bases in between. The CDR3 is 12 amino acids. Germline CDR1 is WSHSY and CDR2 is SAAADI. The CDR3 nucleotides are TGCGCCAGCAGTGATGGTCCAGATACGCAGTATTTT. Protein sequence: CASSDGPDTQYF.

The J gene is TRBJ2-5, the V gene TRBV29-1, with 8 bases matching TRBD2. The V segment lost 3 bases and the J segment 4 bases; nucleotides outside the gene matches: 4. The CDR3 extends over 13 amino acids. Germline V gene sequence: CDR1 SQVTM, CDR2 ANQGSEA. In DNA form, the CDR3 reads TGCAGCGTTGATCGGGAGGGCCGAGAGACCCAGTACTTC. This translates into CSVDREGRETQYF.